Here is one T cell receptor beta chain with its context. Its target is not known. This sample was included in a study of early T cells in non-severe SARS-CoV-2 infection. This CDR3 has 12 residues. Germline-derived CDR1 and CDR2 are LGHDT and YNNKEL (reference sequence). V was shortened by 5 bases and J by 3 bases, with 7 bases between the two germline ends. Study results and limitations: Sequences matched to VDJdb favored anti-spike CD8 responses, while private and CD4 specificities were missed.

Researchers tagged individual cDNA molecules with unique molecular identifiers. TCRdb fed the 5' RACE reads into MiXCR, producing one record per CDR3 protein. Found here are some 87,000 distinct CDR3 sequences, 9.5% to 13% of them singletons; the top ten hold less than 3%. The sequencing sample was made of whole blood. This TCR was recovered from an adult who was a healthcare worker with PCR-confirmed SARS-CoV-2 infection or an uninfected control (not recorded which). The J gene is TRBJ1-1, the V gene TRBV3-1; maybe TRBD1 (6 bases). The CDR3 region has the DNA TGTGCCAGCAGCTGGGGGCACACTGAAGCTTTCTTT. Encoded protein: CASSWGHTEAFF.